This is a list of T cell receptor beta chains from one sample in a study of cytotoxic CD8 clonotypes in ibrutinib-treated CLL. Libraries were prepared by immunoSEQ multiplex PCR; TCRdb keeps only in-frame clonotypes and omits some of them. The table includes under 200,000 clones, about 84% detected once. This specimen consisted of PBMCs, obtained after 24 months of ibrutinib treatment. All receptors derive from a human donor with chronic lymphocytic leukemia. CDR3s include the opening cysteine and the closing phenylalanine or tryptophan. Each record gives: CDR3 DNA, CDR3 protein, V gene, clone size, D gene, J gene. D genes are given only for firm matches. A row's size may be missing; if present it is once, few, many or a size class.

CDR3nt: TGCGCCAGCAGCTTGGCACTACAGGTCCCCGAGCAGTACTTC
CDR3aa: CASSLALQVPEQYF
v_gene: TRBV5-1
abundance: NA
d_gene: NA
j_gene: TRBJ2-7

CDR3nt: TGCGCCAGCAGCTTGGCAAACAGGGGGACCACAGATACGCAGTATTTT
CDR3aa: CASSLANRGTTDTQYF
v_gene: TRBV5-1
abundance: NA
d_gene: TRBD1
j_gene: TRBJ2-3

CDR3nt: TGCGCCAGCAGCTTATCTACGGGGGCCGAATACTCTGGGGCCAACGTCCTGACTTTC
CDR3aa: CASSLSTGAEYSGANVLTF
v_gene: TRBV5-1
abundance: NA
d_gene: NA
j_gene: TRBJ2-6

CDR3nt: TGTGCCAGCAGCCCCCCGGGAGGGGGAGAGACCCAGTACTTC
CDR3aa: CASSPPGGGETQYF
v_gene: TRBV7-9
abundance: NA
d_gene: TRBD2
j_gene: TRBJ2-5

CDR3nt: TGTGCCAGCAGCTTGGCTGGTCCGGGAGCAGTCAATGAGCAGTTCTTC
CDR3aa: CASSLAGPGAVNEQFF
v_gene: TRBV5-6
abundance: NA
d_gene: NA
j_gene: TRBJ2-1

CDR3nt: TGTGCCAGCAGTTACCGGGGACTGATGAACACTGAAGCTTTCTTT
CDR3aa: CASSYRGLMNTEAFF
v_gene: TRBV27
abundance: NA
d_gene: NA
j_gene: TRBJ1-1

CDR3nt: TGCGCCAGCAGGACGACAGGGAGCAATCAGCCCCAGCATTTT
CDR3aa: CASRTTGSNQPQHF
v_gene: TRBV10-2
abundance: NA
d_gene: TRBD1
j_gene: TRBJ1-5

CDR3nt: TGTGCCTGGAGTGCTGGGGGGCAAGCAGATACGCAGTATTTT
CDR3aa: CAWSAGGQADTQYF
v_gene: TRBV30
abundance: NA
d_gene: NA
j_gene: TRBJ2-3

CDR3nt: TGTGCCTGCTCCGGGATTCGAGAGACCCAGTACTTC
CDR3aa: CACSGIRETQYF
v_gene: TRBV30
abundance: NA
d_gene: NA
j_gene: TRBJ2-5

CDR3nt: TGTGCCAGCTCACCTATCCTAGGGGGCCAGCCCCAGCATTTT
CDR3aa: CASSPILGGQPQHF
v_gene: TRBV18
abundance: NA
d_gene: TRBD1
j_gene: TRBJ1-5

CDR3nt: TGTGCCAGCAGCCAATGGGGCGGTGCTGAAGCTTTCTTT
CDR3aa: CASSQWGGAEAFF
v_gene: TRBV14
abundance: few
d_gene: NA
j_gene: TRBJ1-1

CDR3nt: TGTGCCAGCAGCCAAGGGGGCTTGGGGGGTGCCAACTATGGCTACACCTTC
CDR3aa: CASSQGGLGGANYGYTF
v_gene: TRBV4-2
abundance: NA
d_gene: NA
j_gene: TRBJ1-2

CDR3nt: TGTGCCAGCAGCTTAGCGAAAGGGTTGGAAAAACTGTTTTTT
CDR3aa: CASSLAKGLEKLFF
v_gene: TRBV7-9
abundance: NA
d_gene: NA
j_gene: TRBJ1-4

CDR3nt: TGTGCTAGCAGCCCGGCAGGGGGATTCACAGATACGCAGTATTTT
CDR3aa: CASSPAGGFTDTQYF
v_gene: TRBV7-7
abundance: NA
d_gene: TRBD1
j_gene: TRBJ2-3

CDR3nt: TGTGCCAGCAGCCCGAAGCAAACAGGGTCGGACACTGAAGCTTTCTTT
CDR3aa: CASSPKQTGSDTEAFF
v_gene: TRBV4-2
abundance: NA
d_gene: NA
j_gene: TRBJ1-1

CDR3nt: TGTGCCAGCAGTTTTAGGGACACTGGGGCCAACGTCCTGACTTTC
CDR3aa: CASSFRDTGANVLTF
v_gene: TRBV6-5
abundance: once
d_gene: NA
j_gene: TRBJ2-6

CDR3nt: TGTGCCAGCTCACCACAACAGGGCGAGGAAAAACTGTTTTTT
CDR3aa: CASSPQQGEEKLFF
v_gene: TRBV18
abundance: NA
d_gene: NA
j_gene: TRBJ1-4

CDR3nt: TGTGCCAGCAGTTCTTCTCGGGCCAGGTTCTCCTACGAGCAGTACTTC
CDR3aa: CASSSSRARFSYEQYF
v_gene: TRBV27
abundance: NA
d_gene: NA
j_gene: TRBJ2-7

CDR3nt: TGTGCCAGCAGCCTCGGACAGGGGATTAGGACTGAAGCTTTCTTT
CDR3aa: CASSLGQGIRTEAFF
v_gene: TRBV28
abundance: NA
d_gene: TRBD1
j_gene: TRBJ1-1

CDR3nt: TGCGCCAGCAGAGGAGGTAACTATGGCTACACCTTC
CDR3aa: CASRGGNYGYTF
v_gene: TRBV10-2
abundance: NA
d_gene: NA
j_gene: TRBJ1-2

CDR3nt: TGCAGCGTTGAAGATGTCACAGATACGCAGTATTTT
CDR3aa: CSVEDVTDTQYF
v_gene: TRBV29-1
abundance: NA
d_gene: NA
j_gene: TRBJ2-3

CDR3nt: TGCGCCAGCAAAGTCGGGCTAGCGGGGAACAATGAGCAGTTCTTC
CDR3aa: CASKVGLAGNNEQFF
v_gene: TRBV5-1
abundance: NA
d_gene: TRBD2
j_gene: TRBJ2-1

CDR3nt: TGTGCCAGCAGCTTGGGGCGCCTTAGCACAGATACGCAGTATTTT
CDR3aa: CASSLGRLSTDTQYF
v_gene: TRBV5-4
abundance: NA
d_gene: NA
j_gene: TRBJ2-3

CDR3nt: TGTGCCAGTTGGGACGCTGGAGCCCAGTACTTC
CDR3aa: CASWDAGAQYF
v_gene: TRBV2
abundance: NA
d_gene: NA
j_gene: TRBJ2-5

CDR3nt: TGTGCCAGCAGTGACCTTCGTCAAGAAGCGAACACTGAAGCTTTCTTT
CDR3aa: CASSDLRQEANTEAFF
v_gene: TRBV6-1
abundance: NA
d_gene: NA
j_gene: TRBJ1-1

CDR3nt: TGTGCCAGTACCTCGAACCGACGAAATGAGCAGTTCTTC
CDR3aa: CASTSNRRNEQFF
v_gene: TRBV19
abundance: NA
d_gene: NA
j_gene: TRBJ2-1

CDR3nt: TGTGCCAGCAGAACTACAGGGAATCCCACTTCACCCCTCCACTTT
CDR3aa: CASRTTGNPTSPLHF
v_gene: TRBV27
abundance: NA
d_gene: NA
j_gene: TRBJ1-6

CDR3nt: TGTGCCAGCAGTTTAATATGGGGGTGGGCATTGAACACTGAAGCTTTCTTT
CDR3aa: CASSLIWGWALNTEAFF
v_gene: TRBV27
abundance: once
d_gene: NA
j_gene: TRBJ1-1

CDR3nt: TGCGCCAGCAGCACCCTTCGGAATAGCGGGGGGGCAGGTGAGCAGTTCTTC
CDR3aa: CASSTLRNSGGAGEQFF
v_gene: TRBV5-1
abundance: NA
d_gene: TRBD2
j_gene: TRBJ2-1

CDR3nt: TGTGCCAGTAGTATCGTCGACGGACGCTCTGGAAACACCATATATTTT
CDR3aa: CASSIVDGRSGNTIYF
v_gene: TRBV19
abundance: NA
d_gene: NA
j_gene: TRBJ1-3

CDR3nt: TGTGCCAGCTCACCAAAGGGGACTAGCGGGATCAATGAGCAGTTCTTC
CDR3aa: CASSPKGTSGINEQFF
v_gene: TRBV18
abundance: NA
d_gene: TRBD2
j_gene: TRBJ2-1

CDR3nt: TGTGCCAGCAGTCTTTCGGGGACAGGGGGCCAAGATACGCAGTATTTT
CDR3aa: CASSLSGTGGQDTQYF
v_gene: TRBV28
abundance: NA
d_gene: TRBD1
j_gene: TRBJ2-3

CDR3nt: TGTGCCAGCAGTTACTCCCGAACCGGAGGGGGGAAAACGCAGTATTTT
CDR3aa: CASSYSRTGGGKTQYF
v_gene: TRBV6-5
abundance: NA
d_gene: NA
j_gene: TRBJ2-3

CDR3nt: TGTGCCAGCAGCTTCGAACGAACCTACGAGCAGTACTTC
CDR3aa: CASSFERTYEQYF
v_gene: TRBV7-2
abundance: NA
d_gene: NA
j_gene: TRBJ2-7

CDR3nt: TGTGCCACCAGCAGAGATCTTCCGGTGAACACTGAAGCTTTCTTT
CDR3aa: CATSRDLPVNTEAFF
v_gene: TRBV15
abundance: NA
d_gene: NA
j_gene: TRBJ1-1

CDR3nt: TGTGCCAGCAGCTTGTCCAGCAGGCCTCGTCAGCCCCAGCATTTT
CDR3aa: CASSLSSRPRQPQHF
v_gene: TRBV5-6
abundance: NA
d_gene: NA
j_gene: TRBJ1-5

CDR3nt: TGTGCCAGCAGACCGGGACAGGCACCCTACGAGCAGTACTTC
CDR3aa: CASRPGQAPYEQYF
v_gene: TRBV7-3
abundance: once
d_gene: TRBD1
j_gene: TRBJ2-7

CDR3nt: TGCAGCGTTGAGGGCAGGGTCGATGGCTACACCTTC
CDR3aa: CSVEGRVDGYTF
v_gene: TRBV29-1
abundance: NA
d_gene: NA
j_gene: TRBJ1-2

CDR3nt: TGTGCCAGCTCACCCCTGGGAGGGTGGGAGCAGTACTTC
CDR3aa: CASSPLGGWEQYF
v_gene: TRBV18
abundance: NA
d_gene: TRBD2
j_gene: TRBJ2-7

CDR3nt: TGTGCCAGCAGCTTGAGACAGGGCACTGAAGCTTTCTTT
CDR3aa: CASSLRQGTEAFF
v_gene: TRBV7-8
abundance: NA
d_gene: TRBD1
j_gene: TRBJ1-1

CDR3nt: TGCGCCAGCAGTCCCCTGACAGGGGTTAACACCGGGGAGCTGTTTTTT
CDR3aa: CASSPLTGVNTGELFF
v_gene: TRBV5-1
abundance: NA
d_gene: TRBD1
j_gene: TRBJ2-2

CDR3nt: TGTGCCAGTAGTACCTCTAGCGGGGTACGCACAGATACGCAGTATTTT
CDR3aa: CASSTSSGVRTDTQYF
v_gene: TRBV19
abundance: NA
d_gene: TRBD2
j_gene: TRBJ2-3

CDR3nt: TGTGCCAGCAGCTTACAAGGGACTCTCAGATCGAGTGAAGCTTTCTTT
CDR3aa: CASSLQGTLRSSEAFF
v_gene: TRBV5-8
abundance: NA
d_gene: NA
j_gene: TRBJ1-1

CDR3nt: TGTGCCAGCAGCCGGTCTCTAGCGGCTTCCTACAATGAGCAGTTCTTC
CDR3aa: CASSRSLAASYNEQFF
v_gene: TRBV4-2
abundance: NA
d_gene: TRBD2
j_gene: TRBJ2-1

CDR3nt: TGTGCCAGCAGATTAATGGGACAGGGATCGAGTCAGCCCCAGCATTTT
CDR3aa: CASRLMGQGSSQPQHF
v_gene: TRBV6-6
abundance: NA
d_gene: TRBD1
j_gene: TRBJ1-5

CDR3nt: TGTGCCAGCAGCTTAGCGCGCCCGCCAGGAGGCTATGGCTACACCTTC
CDR3aa: CASSLARPPGGYGYTF
v_gene: TRBV7-2
abundance: NA
d_gene: NA
j_gene: TRBJ1-2

CDR3nt: TGTGCCAGCAGTCGTAGGGAGCAATCCACGAACACTGAAGCTTTCTTT
CDR3aa: CASSRREQSTNTEAFF
v_gene: TRBV7-9
abundance: many
d_gene: NA
j_gene: TRBJ1-1

CDR3nt: TGTGCCAGCAGCTCTAAGAGCGGGAGAGGGAATGAGCAGTTCTTC
CDR3aa: CASSSKSGRGNEQFF
v_gene: TRBV6-5
abundance: NA
d_gene: TRBD2
j_gene: TRBJ2-1

CDR3nt: TGTGCCAGCAGCTGGGGGAACTTGAACACTGAAGCTTTCTTT
CDR3aa: CASSWGNLNTEAFF
v_gene: TRBV9
abundance: NA
d_gene: NA
j_gene: TRBJ1-1

CDR3nt: TGTGCCAGCTCACCATCTGCACAGGGAACCGGGGAGCTGTTTTTT
CDR3aa: CASSPSAQGTGELFF
v_gene: TRBV18
abundance: NA
d_gene: NA
j_gene: TRBJ2-2

CDR3nt: TGTGCCAGCAGCGCCTGGGTCTCGAACACTGAAGCTTTCTTT
CDR3aa: CASSAWVSNTEAFF
v_gene: TRBV11-2
abundance: NA
d_gene: NA
j_gene: TRBJ1-1

CDR3nt: TGTGCCACCAGCAGAGGCGGTCCGCTAGCTGGGGGCGAGCAGTTCTTC
CDR3aa: CATSRGGPLAGGEQFF
v_gene: TRBV15
abundance: NA
d_gene: NA
j_gene: TRBJ2-1

CDR3nt: TGTGCCACCAGCGCCAGGACAGGGGGAAGTGAAGCTTTCTTT
CDR3aa: CATSARTGGSEAFF
v_gene: TRBV15
abundance: NA
d_gene: TRBD1
j_gene: TRBJ1-1

CDR3nt: TGTGTCAGCAGGGAAGCTACCTACTCCTACAATGAGCAGTTCTTC
CDR3aa: CVSREATYSYNEQFF
v_gene: TRBV6-1
abundance: NA
d_gene: NA
j_gene: TRBJ2-1

CDR3nt: TGTGCCAGCAGTTTCTCGGGACTAGCGGGGGAGCAGTACTTC
CDR3aa: CASSFSGLAGEQYF
v_gene: TRBV27
abundance: few
d_gene: TRBD2
j_gene: TRBJ2-7